Each of the 12 T cell receptor beta chains below was sequenced from the same sample in a study of control samples from healthy donors and cancer patients (dated by TCRdb to about 2020). Library creation used the immunoSEQ multiplex PCR assay. In TCRdb, the immuneACCESS table is reduced to in-frame sequences with V and J assigned. These tables do not hold every clone; where another copy was compared, an unresolved V gene accounts for under half, and the others remain unexplained. The sample records around 150,000 clones, around 90% of which are singletons. About 12% of the sample is held by the ten biggest clonotypes. The sample comprised blood. These receptors all come from a man in his thirties or forties in good health.

This rearrangement joins TRBV24-1 to TRBJ1-2; the D is unclear. The V end was cut by 1 base, the J end by 8 bases, with 13 bases between. CDR3 size: 14 residues. CDR1 and CDR2 from the germline V gene are KGHDR and SFDVKD. The chain's CDR3 is CATSDFDRSGGYTF. CDR3 bases: TGTGCCACCAGTGATTTCGACCGATCGGGGGGCTACACCTTC.

CDR3 DNA sequence: TGTGCCAGCAGCACCGACAGAAACAATGAGCAGTTCTTC. It is translated as CASSTDRNNEQFF. The chain joins TRBV11-1 to TRBJ2-1, with D possibly being TRBD1 (5 bases). CDR1 and CDR2 (germline): SGHAT, FQDESV (reference sequence). Trimming left V 5 bases short and J 5 bases short, with 10 bases between. The CDR3 consists of 13 residues.

The rearrangement joins TRBV2 to TRBJ2-2; 7 nucleotides agree with TRBD1. This CDR3 is built from 15 residues. Germline values: CDR1 SNHLY, CDR2 FYNNEI. V gave up 5 bases and J gave up 0 bases; unmatched junction bases: 3. The CDR3 loop reads CASSLTGSNTGELFF. In DNA, the CDR3 is TGTGCCAGCAGTTTGACAGGGTCGAACACCGGGGAGCTGTTTTTT.

The chain links TRBV5-5 to TRBJ2-7; D is possibly TRBD1 or TRBD2 (5 bases each). Trimming took off 2 bases at V and 7 bases at J, with 19 bases between the two ends. The CDR3 extends over 15 amino acids. Germline-derived CDR1 and CDR2 are SGHKS and YYEKEE (reference sequence). The CDR3 bases are TGTGCCAGCAGCTTCGGGGCTCAAGCCTCGGATGAGCAGTACTTC. Its translation: CASSFGAQASDEQYF.

The chain recombines TRBV28 with TRBJ2-5; TRBD2 matches 7 bases. Germline trimming cut 1 base from V and 10 bases from J; bases unmatched to any gene: 21. The CDR3 runs to 18 residues. Germline-derived CDR1 and CDR2 are MDHEN and SYDVKM. This CDR3 reads CASSLSPRGRVRHVVQYF. The CDR3 DNA follows: TGTGCCAGCAGTTTATCCCCACGGGGGAGGGTCCGCCACGTTGTCCAGTACTTC.

The gene calls are TRBV3-1 (or the pseudogene TRBV3-2) and TRBJ2-5; D is tentatively TRBD1 or TRBD2 (5 bases each). Trimming stripped 0 bases from V and 7 bases from J, with 18 bases between. This CDR3 comprises 16 residues. Germline CDR1 is LGHDT and CDR2 is YNNKEL (reference sequence). The CDR3, as DNA: TGTGCCAGCAGCCAAGATCTGGGTAGCGCGAGGGGGACCCAGTACTTC. This translates into CASSQDLGSARGTQYF.

The chain combines TRBV4-1 with TRBJ2-1; D unclear. The germline CDR1 and CDR2 sequences are MGHRA and YSYEKL. This CDR3 comprises 14 residues. V was shortened by 2 bases and J by 11 bases, with 16 bases between the two germline ends. The CDR3: CASSQNGPGAQQFF. DNA of the CDR3: TGCGCCAGCAGCCAAAACGGACCAGGCGCGCAGCAGTTCTTC.

The chain couples TRBV9 to TRBJ1-5; tentatively, D is TRBD1 (6 bases). There are 15 residues in the CDR3. Trimming took off 4 bases at V and 3 bases at J, with 14 bases between the two ends. From germline, CDR1 is SGDLS and CDR2 YYNGEE. CDR3 nucleotide sequence: TGTGCCAGCAGCCCATCGGACAGTTACAATCAGCCCCAGCATTTT. Its protein is CASSPSDSYNQPQHF. The whole variable domain, filled in from reference TRBV9 and TRBJ1-5, reads DSGVTQTPKHLITATGQRVTLRCSPRSGDLSVYWYQQSLDQGLQFLIQYYNGEERAKGNILERFSAQQFPDLHSELNLSSLELGDSALYFCASSPSDSYNQPQHFGDGTRLSIL.

The J gene is TRBJ1-1, the V gene TRBV27; D call uncertain. Germline V CDR1 and CDR2: MNHEY, SMNVEV (reference sequence). The CDR3 has 15 amino acids. Trimming cost V 3 bases and J 1 base, with 12 bases left between them. This chain's CDR3 is CASSLYGLKNTEAFF. CDR3 DNA: TGTGCCAGCAGTTTGTACGGACTCAAGAACACTGAAGCTTTCTTT.

The chain couples TRBV2 to TRBJ1-4, with 10 bases aligning to TRBD1. The length of the CDR3 is 17 residues. CDR1 SNHLY and CDR2 FYNNEI come from the germline V gene. J gave up 4 bases and V 7 bases, and 12 bases lay outside the gene matches. The CDR3 region is CASNLWDRGPSNEKLFF. In nucleotides, the CDR3 is TGTGCCAGCAATTTGTGGGACAGGGGTCCAAGTAATGAAAAACTGTTTTTT.

The chain carries TRBV6-5 and TRBJ2-7; tentative D call: TRBD2 (6 bases). In germline, CDR1 is MNHEY, CDR2 SVGAGI. The CDR3 is 13 residues long. V lost 8 bases and J lost 4, with 15 bases in between. The CDR3 sequence: CASLKRGTYEQYF. The CDR3 bases are TGTGCCAGCTTAAAACGGGGGACGTACGAGCAGTACTTC.

The rearrangement links TRBV6-5 to TRBJ2-2; D is undetermined. The germline V and J ends were trimmed by 5 bases and 4 bases, with 8 bases remaining between them. The CDR3 has 13 residues. The V gene's germline CDR1 is MNHEY and CDR2 SVGAGI. In nucleotides, the CDR3 is TGTGCCAGCAGTCTCAGACTCACCGGGGAGCTGTTTTTT. Protein: CASSLRLTGELFF.